This T cell receptor (beta chain) is from a study of B cell selection in AIRE deficiency. The V end lost 3 bases, the J end lost 5 bases, and 15 bases lay between the germline ends. The V gene's germline CDR1 is MNHEY and CDR2 SMNVEV (reference sequence). The CDR3 totals 15 residues. Sorted regulatory T cells were CD4-positive, CD25-high and CD127-low or negative. Assay: immunoSEQ multiplex PCR; the TCRdb copy retains only in-frame clones and omits some. Of roughly 18,000 clones in the sample, under 95% were seen once. The V gene is TRBV27, the J gene TRBJ2-3; maybe TRBD2 (5 bases). Sequences were obtained from CD4+CD25+ Tregs sorted from PBMCs. The receptor comes from a human donor in good health. The CDR3 protein is CASSLIFGVGDTQYF. The CDR3 nucleotides are TGTGCCAGCAGTTTGATTTTCGGGGTCGGAGATACGCAGTATTTT.